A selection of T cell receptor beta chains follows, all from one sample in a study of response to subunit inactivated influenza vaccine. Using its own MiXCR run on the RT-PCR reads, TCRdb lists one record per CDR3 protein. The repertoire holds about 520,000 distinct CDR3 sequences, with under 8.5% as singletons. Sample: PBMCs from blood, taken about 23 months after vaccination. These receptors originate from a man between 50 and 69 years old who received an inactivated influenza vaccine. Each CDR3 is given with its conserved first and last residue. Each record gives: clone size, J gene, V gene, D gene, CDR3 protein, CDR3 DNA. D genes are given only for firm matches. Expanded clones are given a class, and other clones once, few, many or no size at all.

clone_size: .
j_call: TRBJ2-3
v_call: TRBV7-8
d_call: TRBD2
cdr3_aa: CASSPGTSEYTDTQYF
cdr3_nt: TGTGCCAGCAGCCCGGGGACTAGCGAATACACAGATACGCAGTATTTT

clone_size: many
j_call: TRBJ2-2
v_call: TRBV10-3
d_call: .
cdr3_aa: CAIRADVNTGELFF
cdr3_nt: TGTGCCATCAGAGCGGACGTCAACACCGGGGAGCTGTTTTTT

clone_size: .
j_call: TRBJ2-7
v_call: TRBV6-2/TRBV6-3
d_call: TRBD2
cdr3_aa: CASSSLLAGTYEQYF
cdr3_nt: TGTGCCAGCAGCTCTCTCCTAGCGGGTACTTACGAGCAGTACTTC

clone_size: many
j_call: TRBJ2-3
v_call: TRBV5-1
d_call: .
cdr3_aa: CASGAAGHRTDTQYF
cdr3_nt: TGCGCCAGCGGGGCAGCCGGCCATCGGACAGATACGCAGTATTTT

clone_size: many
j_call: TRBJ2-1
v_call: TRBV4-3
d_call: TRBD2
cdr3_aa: CASSQDLASGAYNEQFF
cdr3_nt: TGCGCCAGCAGCCAAGATCTTGCTAGCGGGGCCTACAATGAGCAGTTCTTC

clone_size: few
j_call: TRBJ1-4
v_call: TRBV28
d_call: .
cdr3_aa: CASSPNLNYGEKLFF
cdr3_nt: TGTGCCAGCAGCCCAAACCTCAATTATGGAGAAAAACTGTTTTTT

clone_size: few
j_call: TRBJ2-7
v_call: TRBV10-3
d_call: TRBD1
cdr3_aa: CAISEGTEGAVYF
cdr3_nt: TGTGCCATCAGTGAAGGGACAGAGGGAGCGGTGTACTTC

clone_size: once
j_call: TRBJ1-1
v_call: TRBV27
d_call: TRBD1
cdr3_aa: CASSSGQGNTEAIF
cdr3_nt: TGTGCCAGCAGTTCGGGACAGGGTAACACTGAAGCTATCTTT

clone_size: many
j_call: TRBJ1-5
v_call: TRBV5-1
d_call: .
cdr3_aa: CASSLVGRVRGNQPQHF
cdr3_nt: TGCGCCAGCAGCTTGGTTGGGAGGGTTCGTGGCAATCAGCCCCAGCATTTT

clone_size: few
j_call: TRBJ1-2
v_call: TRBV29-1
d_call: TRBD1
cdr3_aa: CSVARTGGAYGYTF
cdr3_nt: TGCAGCGTTGCCCGGACAGGCGGGGCCTATGGCTACACCTTC